The present entry profiles one TCR beta chain with its context. Sequencing of TCR beta drew on CD8+ and CD4+ T cells from blood. Healthy donors served as the controls. They were matched for age and sex. The CD8+ and CD4+ T cells were isolated magnetically using a negative isolation approach, whereas the TEMRA cells were enriched by FACS. It was with random hexamers that roughly 0.45 to 1 ug RNA was reverse transcribed. Multiplex PCR with immunoSEQ amplified the TCR beta CDR3 across 54 Vbeta and 13 Jbeta. In TCRdb, the immunoSEQ multiplex PCR reads were re-called with MiXCR into one record per CDR3 protein. Here the sample spans around 62,000 distinct CDR3 sequences, roughly 92% being singletons. CDR3 length equals 12 residues. With 10 bases clipped from V and 2 bases from J, the junction kept 3 bases outside the gene matches. The germline gives CDR1 MNHEY, CDR2 SVGAGI. This entry belongs to a study of CD8 T cells in Susac syndrome.

The chain joins TRBV6-5 to TRBJ2-7, with 9 bases matching TRBD1. The sample taken for sequencing was CD8+ T cells from PBMCs. The sequence was collected from a human donor in good health. As DNA, the CDR3 is TGTGCCACCGGGACAGGGACCTACGAGCAGTACTTC. Amino acids: CATGTGTYEQYF.